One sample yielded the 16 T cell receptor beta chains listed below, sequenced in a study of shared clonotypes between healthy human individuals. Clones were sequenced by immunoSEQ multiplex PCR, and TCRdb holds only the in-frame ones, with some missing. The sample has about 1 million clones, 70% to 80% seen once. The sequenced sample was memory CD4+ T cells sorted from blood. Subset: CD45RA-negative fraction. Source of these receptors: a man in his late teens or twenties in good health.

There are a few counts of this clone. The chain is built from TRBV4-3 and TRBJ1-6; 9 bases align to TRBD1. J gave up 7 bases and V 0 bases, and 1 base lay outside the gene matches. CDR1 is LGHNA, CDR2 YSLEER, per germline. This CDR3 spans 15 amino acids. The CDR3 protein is CASSQEGQGNSPLHF. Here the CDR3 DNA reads TGCGCCAGCAGCCAAGAGGGACAGGGAAATTCACCCCTCCACTTT.

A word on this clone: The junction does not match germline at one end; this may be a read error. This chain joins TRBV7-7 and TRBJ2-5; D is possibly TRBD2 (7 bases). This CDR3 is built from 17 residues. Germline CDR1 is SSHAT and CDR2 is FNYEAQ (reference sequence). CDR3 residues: CASSLGGAGHYQETQYF. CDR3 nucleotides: TGTGCTAGCAGCTTGGGGGGGGCAGGTCACTACCAAGAGACCCAGTACTTC. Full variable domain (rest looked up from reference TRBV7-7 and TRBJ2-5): GAGVSQSPRYKVTKRGQDVTLRCDPISSHATLYWYQQALGQGPEFLTYFNYEAQPDKSGLPSDRFSAERPEGSISTLTIQRTEQRDSAMYRCASSLGGAGHYQETQYFGPGTRLLVL.

Here the CDR3 reads CASSDSLTGELFF. CDR3 DNA: TGTGCCAGCAGTGACTCCCTCACCGGGGAGCTGTTTTTT. The chain is built from TRBV6-4 and TRBJ2-2; no reliable D call. In germline, CDR1 is MRHNA, CDR2 SNTAGT. Trimming pared 0 bases from V and 4 bases from J, leaving 3 bases between. The CDR3 spans 13 residues.

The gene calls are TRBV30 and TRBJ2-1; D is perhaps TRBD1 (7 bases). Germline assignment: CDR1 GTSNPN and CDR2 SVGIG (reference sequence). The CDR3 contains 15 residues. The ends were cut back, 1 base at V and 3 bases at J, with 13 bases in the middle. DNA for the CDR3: TGTGCCTGGAGTGCGCGGGACAGAGACTACAATGAGCAGTTCTTC. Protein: CAWSARDRDYNEQFF.

The CDR3 protein is CASSLATLRAFSTDTQYF. The CDR3 nucleotides read TGCGCCAGCAGCTTGGCAACCCTTCGGGCTTTTAGCACAGATACGCAGTATTTT. V gene TRBV5-1 combines with J gene TRBJ2-3; no clear D gene. There are 18 residues in the CDR3. The V end was cut by 0 bases, the J end by 0 bases, with 17 bases between. CDR1 and CDR2 from the germline V gene are SGHRS and YFSETQ.

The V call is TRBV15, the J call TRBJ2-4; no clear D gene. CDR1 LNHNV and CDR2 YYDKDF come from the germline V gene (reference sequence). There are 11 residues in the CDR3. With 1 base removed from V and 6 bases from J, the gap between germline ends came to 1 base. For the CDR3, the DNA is TGTGCCACCAGCAGAGTAAACATTCAGTACTTC. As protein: CATSRVNIQYF.

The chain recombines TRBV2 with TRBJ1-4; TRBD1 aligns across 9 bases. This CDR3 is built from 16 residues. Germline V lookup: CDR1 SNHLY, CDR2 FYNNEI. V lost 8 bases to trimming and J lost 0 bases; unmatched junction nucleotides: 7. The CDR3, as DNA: TGTGCCAGCGGCGGGACAGGGCTTTCAACTAATGAAAAACTGTTTTTT. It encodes CASGGTGLSTNEKLFF.

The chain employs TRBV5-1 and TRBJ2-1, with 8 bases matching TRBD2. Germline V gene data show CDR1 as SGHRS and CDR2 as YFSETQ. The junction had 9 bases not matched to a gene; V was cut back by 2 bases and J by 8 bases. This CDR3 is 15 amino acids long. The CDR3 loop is CASSFSREGPYEQFF. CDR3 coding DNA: TGCGCCAGCAGCTTTTCACGGGAGGGCCCCTATGAGCAGTTCTTC. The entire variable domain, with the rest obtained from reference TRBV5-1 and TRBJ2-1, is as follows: KAGVTQTPRYLIKTRGQQVTLSCSPISGHRSVSWYQQTPGQGLQFLFEYFSETQRNKGNFPGRFSGRQFSNSRSEMNVSTLELGDSALYLCASSFSREGPYEQFFGPGTRLTVL.

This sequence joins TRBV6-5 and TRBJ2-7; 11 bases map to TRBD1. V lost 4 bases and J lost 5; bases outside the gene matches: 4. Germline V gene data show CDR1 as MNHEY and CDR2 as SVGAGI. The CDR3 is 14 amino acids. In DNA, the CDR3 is TGTGCCAGCAGTTCGGGACAGGGGGGCAACGAGCAGTACTTC. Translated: CASSSGQGGNEQYF.

The CDR3 coding sequence is TGTGCCAGCAGTCCCAAGACAGGTTTGCCGAATTCACCCCTCCACTTT. It specifies CASSPKTGLPNSPLHF. The V gene is TRBV25-1, the J gene TRBJ1-6; D possibly corresponds to TRBD1 (6 bases). The CDR3 spans 16 residues. Trimming left V 5 bases short and J 7 bases short, with 18 bases between. CDR1 and CDR2 from the germline V gene are MGHDK and SYGVNS.

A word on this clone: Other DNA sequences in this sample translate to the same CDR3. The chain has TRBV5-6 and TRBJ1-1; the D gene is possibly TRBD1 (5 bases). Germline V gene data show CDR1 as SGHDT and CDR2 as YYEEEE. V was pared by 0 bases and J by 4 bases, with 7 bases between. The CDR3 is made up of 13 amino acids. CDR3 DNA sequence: TGTGCCAGCAGCTTGGTAGGGGTCACTGAAGCTTTCTTT. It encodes CASSLVGVTEAFF.

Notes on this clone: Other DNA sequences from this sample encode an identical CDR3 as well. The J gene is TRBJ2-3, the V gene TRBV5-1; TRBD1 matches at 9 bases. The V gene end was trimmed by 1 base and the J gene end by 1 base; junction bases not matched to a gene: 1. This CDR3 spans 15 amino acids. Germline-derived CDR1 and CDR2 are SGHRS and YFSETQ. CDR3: CASSLRDRGTDTQYF. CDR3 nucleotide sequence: TGCGCCAGCAGCTTGAGGGACAGGGGCACAGATACGCAGTATTTT.

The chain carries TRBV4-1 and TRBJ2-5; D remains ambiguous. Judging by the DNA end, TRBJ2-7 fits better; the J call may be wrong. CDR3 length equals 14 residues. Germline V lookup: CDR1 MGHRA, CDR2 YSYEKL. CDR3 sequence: CASSQQQYNYEQYF. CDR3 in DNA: TGCGCCAGCAGCCAACAACAGTATAACTACGAGCAGTACTTC.

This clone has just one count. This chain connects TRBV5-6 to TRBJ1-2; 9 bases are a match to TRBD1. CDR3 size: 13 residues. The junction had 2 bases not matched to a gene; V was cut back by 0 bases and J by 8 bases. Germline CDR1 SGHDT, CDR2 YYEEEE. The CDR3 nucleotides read TGTGCCAGCAGCTTGGACAGGGGGCAAGGCTACACCTTC. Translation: CASSLDRGQGYTF.

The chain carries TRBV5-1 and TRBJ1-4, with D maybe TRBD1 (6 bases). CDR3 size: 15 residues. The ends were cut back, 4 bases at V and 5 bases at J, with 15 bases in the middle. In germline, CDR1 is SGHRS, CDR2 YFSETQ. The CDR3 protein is CASSTGQSTNEKLFF. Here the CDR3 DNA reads TGCGCCAGCAGCACCGGACAGAGCACAAATGAAAAACTGTTTTTT.

The CDR3 DNA sequence: TGTGCCGGTGAGGGGGGCGTGGTTGTTTGCGAGCAGTACTTC. Translation gives CAGEGGVVVCEQYF. This chain uses TRBV30 with TRBJ2-7, with D perhaps being TRBD1 or TRBD2 (6 bases each). CDR3 length: 14 residues. From germline, CDR1 is GTSNPN and CDR2 SVGIG (reference sequence). V was trimmed by 8 bases and J by 6 bases, leaving 23 bases between them.